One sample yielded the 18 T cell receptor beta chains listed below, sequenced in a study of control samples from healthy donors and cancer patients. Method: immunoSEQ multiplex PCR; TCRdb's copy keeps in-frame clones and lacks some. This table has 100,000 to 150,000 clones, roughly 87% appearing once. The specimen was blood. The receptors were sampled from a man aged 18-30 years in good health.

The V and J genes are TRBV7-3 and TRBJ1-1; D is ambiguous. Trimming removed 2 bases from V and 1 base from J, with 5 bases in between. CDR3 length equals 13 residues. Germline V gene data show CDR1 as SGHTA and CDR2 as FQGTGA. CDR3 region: CASSLERNTEAFF. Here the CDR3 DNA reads TGTGCCAGCAGCTTAGAGAGGAACACTGAAGCTTTCTTT. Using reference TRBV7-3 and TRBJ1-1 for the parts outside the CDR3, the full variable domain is GAGVSQTPSNKVTEKGKYVELRCDPISGHTALYWYRQSLGQGPEFLIYFQGTGAADDSGLPNDRFFAVRPEGSVSTLKIQRTERGDSAVYLCASSLERNTEAFFGQGTRLTVV.

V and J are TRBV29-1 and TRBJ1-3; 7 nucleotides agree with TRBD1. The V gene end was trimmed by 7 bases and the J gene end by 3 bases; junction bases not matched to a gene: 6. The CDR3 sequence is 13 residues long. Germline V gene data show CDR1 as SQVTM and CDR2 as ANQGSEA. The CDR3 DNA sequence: TGCAGCGCGACAGGGACGGATGGAAACACCATATATTTT. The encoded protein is CSATGTDGNTIYF. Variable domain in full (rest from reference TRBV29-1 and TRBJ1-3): SAVISQKPSRDICQRGTSLTIQCQVDSQVTMMFWYRQQPGQSLTLIATANQGSEATYESGFVIDKFPISRPNLTFSTLTVSNMSPEDSSIYLCSATGTDGNTIYFGEGSWLTVV.

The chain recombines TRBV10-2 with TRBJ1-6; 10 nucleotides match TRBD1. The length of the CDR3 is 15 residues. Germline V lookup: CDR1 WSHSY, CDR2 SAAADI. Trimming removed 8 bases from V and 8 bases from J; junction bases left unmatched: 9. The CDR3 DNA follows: TGCGCCAGCCACAGAACCGGGACAGGGGATTCACCCCTCCACTTT. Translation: CASHRTGTGDSPLHF.

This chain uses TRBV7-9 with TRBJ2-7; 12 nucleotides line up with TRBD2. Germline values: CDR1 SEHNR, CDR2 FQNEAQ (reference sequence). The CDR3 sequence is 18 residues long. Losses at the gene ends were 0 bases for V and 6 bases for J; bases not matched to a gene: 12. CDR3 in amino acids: CASSLAASGRAPRAEQYF. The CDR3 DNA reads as TGTGCCAGCAGCTTAGCGGCTAGCGGGAGGGCCCCTCGGGCCGAGCAGTACTTC.

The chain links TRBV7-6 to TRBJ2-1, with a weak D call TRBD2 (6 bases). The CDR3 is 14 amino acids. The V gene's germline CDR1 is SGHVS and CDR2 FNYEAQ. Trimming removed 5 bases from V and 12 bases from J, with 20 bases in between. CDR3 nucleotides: TGTGCCAGCAGCGAGACTAGTAGTGGGCTTGCGCAGTTCTTC. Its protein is CASSETSSGLAQFF.

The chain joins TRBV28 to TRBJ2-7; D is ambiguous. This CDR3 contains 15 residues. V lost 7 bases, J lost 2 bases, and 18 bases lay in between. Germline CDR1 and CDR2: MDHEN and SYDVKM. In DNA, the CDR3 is TGTGCCAGCATGAATGTAAGTTATACTACCTACGAGCAGTACTTC. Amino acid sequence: CASMNVSYTTYEQYF.

CDR3 DNA: TGTGCCAGCCGCACGGCGGGGACAGGGCCCTACGAGCAGTACTTC. This gives the protein CASRTAGTGPYEQYF. The chain has TRBV11-2 and TRBJ2-7; TRBD1 matches at 9 bases. J gave up 2 bases and V 8 bases, and 10 bases lay outside the gene matches. Germline V gives CDR1 SGHAT, CDR2 FQNNGV. The CDR3 has 15 residues. Using reference TRBV11-2 and TRBJ2-7 for the parts outside the CDR3, the full variable domain is EAGVAQSPRYKIIEKRQSVAFWCNPISGHATLYWYQQILGQGPKLLIQFQNNGVVDDSQLPKDRFSAERLKGVDSTLKIQPAKLEDSAVYLCASRTAGTGPYEQYFGPGTRLTVT.

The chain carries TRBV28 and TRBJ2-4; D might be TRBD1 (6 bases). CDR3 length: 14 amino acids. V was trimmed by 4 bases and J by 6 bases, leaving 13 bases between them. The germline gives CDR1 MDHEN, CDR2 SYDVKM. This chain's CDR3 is CASSSRVQGNIQYF. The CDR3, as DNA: TGTGCCAGCAGTTCCAGGGTACAGGGAAACATTCAGTACTTC.

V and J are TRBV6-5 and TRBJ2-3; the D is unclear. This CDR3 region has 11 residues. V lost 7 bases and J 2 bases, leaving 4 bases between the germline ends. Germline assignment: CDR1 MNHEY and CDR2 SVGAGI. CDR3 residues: CASTYTDTQYF. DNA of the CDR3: TGTGCCAGCACATACACAGATACGCAGTATTTT.

The CDR3 sequence is CASSLRLVHEQYF. The CDR3, as DNA: TGTGCCAGCAGCTTGAGGTTGGTCCACGAGCAGTACTTC. The V gene is TRBV5-6, the J gene TRBJ2-7; no reliable D call. This CDR3 is 13 amino acids long. The germline V gene has CDR1 SGHDT and CDR2 YYEEEE. Trimming shortened V by 1 base and J by 5 bases, and 10 bases separated the two germline ends.

CDR3 sequence reads: CASSQTGTSGRTDTQYF. The CDR3 bases are TGTGCCAGCAGCCAAACCGGGACTAGCGGACGCACAGATACGCAGTATTTT. The rearrangement uses TRBV5-6 and TRBJ2-3; 11 bases match TRBD2. Germline CDR1 is SGHDT and CDR2 is YYEEEE. This CDR3 has 17 residues. J lost 1 base, V lost 4 bases, and 8 bases had no gene match.

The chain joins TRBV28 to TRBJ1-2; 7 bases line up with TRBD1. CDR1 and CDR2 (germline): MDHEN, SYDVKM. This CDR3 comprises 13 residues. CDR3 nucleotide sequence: TGTGCTCATAGGGGGAAACCGACAGGGTCCTACACCTTC. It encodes CAHRGKPTGSYTF.

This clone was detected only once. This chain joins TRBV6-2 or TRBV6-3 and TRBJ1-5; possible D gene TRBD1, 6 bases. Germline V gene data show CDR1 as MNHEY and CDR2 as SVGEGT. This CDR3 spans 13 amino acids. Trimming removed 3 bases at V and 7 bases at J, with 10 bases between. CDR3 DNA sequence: TGTGCCAGCAGTTATCACAGGGACCAGCCCCAGCATTTT. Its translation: CASSYHRDQPQHF.

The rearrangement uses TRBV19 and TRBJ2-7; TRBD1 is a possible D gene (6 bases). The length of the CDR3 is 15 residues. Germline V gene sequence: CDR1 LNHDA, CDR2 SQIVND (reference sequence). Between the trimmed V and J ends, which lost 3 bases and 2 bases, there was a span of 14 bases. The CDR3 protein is CASSINRELAYEQYF. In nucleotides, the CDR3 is TGTGCCAGTAGTATTAACAGGGAATTGGCCTACGAGCAGTACTTC. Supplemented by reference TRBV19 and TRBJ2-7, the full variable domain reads DGGITQSPKYLFRKEGQNVTLSCEQNLNHDAMYWYRQDPGQGLRLIYYSQIVNDFQKGDIAEGYSVSREKKESFPLTVTSAQKNPTAFYLCASSINRELAYEQYFGPGTRLTVT.

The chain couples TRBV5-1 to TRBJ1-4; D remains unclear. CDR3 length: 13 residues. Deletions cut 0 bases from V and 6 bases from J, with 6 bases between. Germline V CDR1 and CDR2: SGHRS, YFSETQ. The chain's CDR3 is CASSLGGDEKLFF. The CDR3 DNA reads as TGCGCCAGCAGCTTGGGCGGGGATGAAAAACTGTTTTTT.

The CDR3 DNA is TGTGCCAGAGGACAGGGGAATAACGAGCAGTACTTC. Protein: CARGQGNNEQYF. The J gene is TRBJ2-7, the V gene TRBV30; TRBD1 agrees at 9 bases. V trimming: 8 bases; J trimming: 5 bases; junction bases outside the gene matches: 7. This CDR3 has 12 residues. Per the germline V gene, CDR1 is GTSNPN and CDR2 is SVGIG (reference sequence).

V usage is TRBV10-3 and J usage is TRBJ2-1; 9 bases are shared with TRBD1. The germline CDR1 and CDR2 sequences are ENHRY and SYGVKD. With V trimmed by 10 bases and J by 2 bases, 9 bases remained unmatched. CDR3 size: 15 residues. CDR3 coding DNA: TGTGCCACCGGACCGGGACAGGGCCCCTACAATGAGCAGTTCTTC. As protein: CATGPGQGPYNEQFF.

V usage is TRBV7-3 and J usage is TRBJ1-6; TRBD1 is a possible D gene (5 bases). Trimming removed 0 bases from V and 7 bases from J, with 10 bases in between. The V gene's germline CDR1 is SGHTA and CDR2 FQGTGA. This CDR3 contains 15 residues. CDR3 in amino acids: CASSLTGGANSPLHF. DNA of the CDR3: TGTGCCAGCAGCTTAACGGGAGGGGCCAATTCACCCCTCCACTTT.